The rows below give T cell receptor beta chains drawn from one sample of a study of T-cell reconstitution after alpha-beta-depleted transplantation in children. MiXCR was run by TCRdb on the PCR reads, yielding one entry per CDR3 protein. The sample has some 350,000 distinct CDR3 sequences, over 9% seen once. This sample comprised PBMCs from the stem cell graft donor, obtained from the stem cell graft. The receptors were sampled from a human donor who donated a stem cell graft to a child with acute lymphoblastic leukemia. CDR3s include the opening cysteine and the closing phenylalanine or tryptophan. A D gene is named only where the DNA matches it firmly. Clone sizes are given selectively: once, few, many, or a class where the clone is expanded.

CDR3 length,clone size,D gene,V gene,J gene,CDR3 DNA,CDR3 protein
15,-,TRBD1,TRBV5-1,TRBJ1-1,TGCGCCAGCAGCTTCCCGACAGGGTTGGACACTGAAGCTTTCTTT,CASSFPTGLDTEAFF
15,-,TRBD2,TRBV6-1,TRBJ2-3,TGTGCCAGCAGCAGACTAGCTCGTAGCACAGATACGCAGTATTTT,CASSRLARSTDTQYF
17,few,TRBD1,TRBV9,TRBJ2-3,TGTGCCAGCAGCGTCAACCCAGGGGGTTCTAGCACAGATACGCAGTATTTT,CASSVNPGGSSTDTQYF
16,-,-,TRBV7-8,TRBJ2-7,TGTGCCAGCAGCTCGGGACACTTTTCGAGGAACTACGAGCAGTACTTC,CASSSGHFSRNYEQYF
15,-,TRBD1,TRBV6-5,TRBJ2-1,TGTGCCAGCTCTTCCGGACAGGCCTTGGGCAATGAGCAGTTCTTC,CASSSGQALGNEQFF
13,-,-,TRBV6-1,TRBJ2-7,TGTGCCAGCAGTCCGGGCCCCTACTACGAGCAGTACTTC,CASSPGPYYEQYF
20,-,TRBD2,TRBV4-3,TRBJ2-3,TGCGCCAGCAGCCAAGGAGTAGGGCTAGCGGGAGGGATAAGCACAGATACGCAGTATTTT,CASSQGVGLAGGISTDTQYF
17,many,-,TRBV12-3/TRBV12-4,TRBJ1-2,TGTGCCAGCAGGGACCCGGGACAACCATCCATCCCAGGTGGCTACACCTTC,CASRDPGQPSIPGGYTF
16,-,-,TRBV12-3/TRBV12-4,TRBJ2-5,TGTGCCAGCAGGCAAGAGGGGAGCTCAGGCCAAGAGACCCAGTACTTC,CASRQEGSSGQETQYF
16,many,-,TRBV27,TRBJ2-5,TGTGCCAGCAGTTTATTAGGTGGGAAGCGCCAAGAGACCCAGTACTTC,CASSLLGGKRQETQYF
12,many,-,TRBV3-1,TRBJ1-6,TGTGCCAGCAGCCACAGGGATTCACCCCTCCACTTT,CASSHRDSPLHF
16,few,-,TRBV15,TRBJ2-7,TGTGCCACCAGCAGAGATTGGGGCAGGGGGGCCTACGAGCAGTACTTC,CATSRDWGRGAYEQYF
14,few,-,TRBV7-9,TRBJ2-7,TGTGCCAGCAGCTATTTTCGGGGGGCCGACGAGCAGTACTTC,CASSYFRGADEQYF
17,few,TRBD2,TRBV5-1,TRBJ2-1,TGCGCCAGCAGAACTAGCGGGGGAGGTTACGTCTACAATGAGCAGTTCTTC,CASRTSGGGYVYNEQFF
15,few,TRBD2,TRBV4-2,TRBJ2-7,TGTGCCAGCAGCCAAGATGCTAGCGGGGCCTACGAGCAGTACTTC,CASSQDASGAYEQYF
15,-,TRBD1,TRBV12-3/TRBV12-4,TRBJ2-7,TGTGCCAGCAATGGGCCGGGACAGGGGGCCTACGAGCAGTACTTC,CASNGPGQGAYEQYF
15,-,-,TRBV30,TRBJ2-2,TGTGCCTGGAGCCAGGGACTCGTAAACACCGGGGAGCTGTTTTTT,CAWSQGLVNTGELFF
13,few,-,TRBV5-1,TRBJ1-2,TGCGCCAGCAGTCGGCGGGGAGGCTATGGCTACACCTTC,CASSRRGGYGYTF
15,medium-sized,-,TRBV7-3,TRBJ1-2,TGTGCCAGCAGCTTTACCCCCCCGGGTCCCTATGGCTACACCTTC,CASSFTPPGPYGYTF
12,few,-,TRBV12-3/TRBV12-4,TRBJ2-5,TGTGCCAGCAGTCAGATGGAAGAGACCCAGTACTTC,CASSQMEETQYF
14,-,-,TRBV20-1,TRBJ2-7,TGCAGTGCTAGAGAGGCGCCCCGGTCCTACGAGCAGTACTTC,CSAREAPRSYEQYF
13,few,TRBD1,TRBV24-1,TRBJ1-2,TGTGCCACCAGTCCAGGGGGCTGGGGTGGCTACACCTTC,CATSPGGWGGYTF
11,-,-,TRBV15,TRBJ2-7,TGTGCCCTCGGGGAACCTTACGAGCAGTACTTC,CALGEPYEQYF
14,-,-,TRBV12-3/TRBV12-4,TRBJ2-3,TGTGCCAGCAGCCGTTCGGGAGGCACAGATACGCAGTATTTT,CASSRSGGTDTQYF
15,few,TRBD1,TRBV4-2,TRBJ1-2,TGTGCCAGCAGCCAAGAGTGGGCAGGGGGCTATGGCTACACCTTC,CASSQEWAGGYGYTF
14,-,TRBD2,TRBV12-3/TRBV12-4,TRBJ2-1,TGTGCCAGCACCCCGGGACTAGCGTCCAATGAGCAGTTCTTC,CASTPGLASNEQFF
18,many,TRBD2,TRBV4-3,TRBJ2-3,TGCGCCAGCAGCCAGGATCCCCCCCTAGCGGGAGGTACAGATACGCAGTATTTT,CASSQDPPLAGGTDTQYF
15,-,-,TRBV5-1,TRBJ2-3,TGCGCCAGCAGCTTGTTTGACAGGCGCACAGATACGCAGTATTTT,CASSLFDRRTDTQYF
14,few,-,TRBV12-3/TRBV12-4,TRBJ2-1,TGTGCCAGCAGTTTTCAGCACTCAAACAATGAGCAGTTCTTC,CASSFQHSNNEQFF
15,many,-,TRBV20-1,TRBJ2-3,TGCAGTGCTAGAGATTCAGGTTGGGGCGCAGATACGCAGTATTTT,CSARDSGWGADTQYF
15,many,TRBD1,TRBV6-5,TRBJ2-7,TGTGCCAGCAGTTACTCGAGACAGGGGGCGCTGCAGCAGTACTTC,CASSYSRQGALQQYF
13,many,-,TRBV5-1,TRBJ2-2,TGCGCCAGCAGCTTGGTGGGGGCCGGGGAGCTGTTTTTT,CASSLVGAGELFF
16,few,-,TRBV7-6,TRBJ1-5,TGTGCCAGCAGTTTAGCGGGGGGGCAATCCAATCAGCCCCAGCATTTT,CASSLAGGQSNQPQHF
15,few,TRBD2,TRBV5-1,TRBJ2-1,TGCGCCAGCAGCTTAAGCGGGGGGGTGTTAGATGAGCAGTTCTTC,CASSLSGGVLDEQFF
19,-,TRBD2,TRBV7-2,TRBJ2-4,TGTGCCAGCAGCTTAGCGGGCGAAGCGGGGCCGGGACTAAGGGCCATTCAGTACTTC,CASSLAGEAGPGLRAIQYF
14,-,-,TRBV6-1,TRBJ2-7,TGTGCCAGCGTCCCAAGTCGGAATTCCTACAAGCAGTACTTC,CASVPSRNSYKQYF
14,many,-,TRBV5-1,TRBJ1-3,TGCGCCAGCAGTGACGGTTCCTCTGGAAACACCATATATTTT,CASSDGSSGNTIYF
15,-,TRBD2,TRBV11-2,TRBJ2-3,TGTGCCAGCAGCTTGACTAGCGGGAGACCAGATACGCAGTATTTT,CASSLTSGRPDTQYF
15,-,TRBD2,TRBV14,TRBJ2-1,TGTGCCAGCGGCCAATTCGGGAGGGCCTCAAATGAGCAGTTCTTC,CASGQFGRASNEQFF
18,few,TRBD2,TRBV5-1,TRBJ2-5,TGCGCCAGCAGCTGGGACCAACAATTACTAGCGACCCAAGAGACCCAGTACTTC,CASSWDQQLLATQETQYF
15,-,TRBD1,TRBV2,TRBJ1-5,TGTGCCAGCACTGAAGTCGACAGGGGCTGGCAGCCCCAGCATTTT,CASTEVDRGWQPQHF
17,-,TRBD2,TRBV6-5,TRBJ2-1,TGTGCCAGCAGTTACTCTGGGACTAGGGTGTCCTACAATGAGCAGTTCTTC,CASSYSGTRVSYNEQFF
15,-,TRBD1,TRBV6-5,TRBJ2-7,TGTGCCAGCAGTTCACGGGACAGCCTAACCTACGAGCAGTACTTC,CASSSRDSLTYEQYF
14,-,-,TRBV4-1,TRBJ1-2,TGCGCCAGCAGCCAAGGGGGTAATCCAAATGGCTACACCTTC,CASSQGGNPNGYTF